These 20 T cell receptor beta chains were sequenced from one sample in a study of blood T cell repertoires in COVID-19. Produced via immunoSEQ multiplex PCR; TCRdb's table is partial and in-frame only. The sample has about 220,000 clones; around four fifths are singletons. Input material: peripheral blood. These receptors were collected from a woman aged 45-59 years with acute or convalescent COVID-19.

This clone was found a few times. CDR3 bases: TGTGCCAGCAGCCAGGCGGCGTCAAATTCACCCCTCCACTTT. It codes for CASSQAASNSPLHF. The chain couples TRBV3-1 (or the pseudogene TRBV3-2) to TRBJ1-6; D is ambiguous. V was cut by 3 bases and J by 7 bases, with 10 bases left in between. The CDR3 is made up of 14 amino acids. CDR1 is LGHDT, CDR2 YNNKEL, per germline (reference sequence).

CDR3 sequence (DNA): TGTGCCAGCAGTTCCGGGACAGGGGAGTTGGGCAATCAGCCCCAGCATTTT. Its translation: CASSSGTGELGNQPQHF. The chain joins TRBV2 to TRBJ1-5; 10 bases match TRBD1. V lost 5 bases and J lost 2; bases outside the gene matches: 9. CDR3 length: 17 amino acids. Germline assignment: CDR1 SNHLY and CDR2 FYNNEI.

The J gene is TRBJ2-2, the V gene TRBV13, with D tentatively TRBD1 (5 bases). Trimming pared 1 base from V and 5 bases from J, leaving 17 bases between. Germline V gene sequence: CDR1 PRHDT, CDR2 FYEKMQ (reference sequence). The length of the CDR3 is 17 residues. The CDR3 coding sequence is TGTGCCAGCAGCTTAGAGGGGCCTATAGGGTCAACCGGGGAGCTGTTTTTT. Translating it yields CASSLEGPIGSTGELFF.

This clone was picked up a small number of times. The genes are TRBV19 and TRBJ1-3, with 7 bases matching TRBD1. The germline CDR1 and CDR2 sequences are LNHDA and SQIVND (reference sequence). The CDR3 runs to 15 residues. V shed 0 bases and J 6 bases; nucleotides not matched to a gene: 5. The CDR3 is CASSIDGDRSNTIYF. CDR3 nucleotide sequence: TGTGCCAGTAGTATAGACGGGGACAGATCAAACACCATATATTTT.

The genes are TRBV27 and TRBJ2-6, with D uncertain. The CDR3 runs to 14 residues. Germline lookup yields CDR1 MNHEY and CDR2 SMNVEV (reference sequence). The germline V and J ends were trimmed by 2 bases and 4 bases, with 6 bases remaining between them. CDR3 bases: TGTGCCAGCAGTTTAGCTGCGGGGGCCAACGTCCTGACTTTC. Protein: CASSLAAGANVLTF.

The chain employs TRBV9 and TRBJ2-4, with 16 nucleotides matching TRBD2. The V segment lost 3 bases and the J segment 3 bases; nucleotides outside the gene matches: 6. The germline V gene encodes CDR1 SGDLS and CDR2 YYNGEE. CDR3 length: 18 residues. The CDR3 region has the DNA TGTGCCAGCAGCGAGGGACTAGCGGGAGGGCCGGGCAAAAACATTCAGTACTTC. As protein: CASSEGLAGGPGKNIQYF. Together with reference TRBV9 and TRBJ2-4, the CDR3 gives the full variable domain: DSGVTQTPKHLITATGQRVTLRCSPRSGDLSVYWYQQSLDQGLQFLIQYYNGEERAKGNILERFSAQQFPDLHSELNLSSLELGDSALYFCASSEGLAGGPGKNIQYFGAGTRLSVL.

This chain links TRBV29-1 with TRBJ2-1, with TRBD2 matching over 10 bases. Germline-derived CDR1 and CDR2 are SQVTM and ANQGSEA. The CDR3 runs to 14 residues. The junction had 9 bases not matched to a gene; V was cut back by 7 bases and J by 6 bases. The CDR3 DNA follows: TGCAGCGCCATCCTAGCGGGAGAGTCCAATGAGCAGTTCTTC. Translating it yields CSAILAGESNEQFF.

The V call is TRBV29-1, the J call TRBJ2-3; 11 nucleotides agree with TRBD2. Looked up from germline, CDR1 is SQVTM and CDR2 is ANQGSEA. Trimming at V came to 6 bases and at J to 5 bases, leaving 7 bases not matched to a gene. The length of the CDR3 is 14 residues. CDR3 sequence (DNA): TGCAGCGTGGGGACTAGCGGTGTGAAAGATACGCAGTATTTT. It yields the protein CSVGTSGVKDTQYF.

This clone was recorded once. The V and J genes are TRBV30 and TRBJ2-2; D gene uncertain. The CDR3 contains 13 residues. Trimming took 2 bases from V and 7 from J, leaving 11 bases between them. Germline V gene data show CDR1 as GTSNPN and CDR2 as SVGIG (reference sequence). DNA for the CDR3: TGTGCCTGGAGTAAAGAGGTCGGCGGGGAGCTGTTTTTT. Its protein product is CAWSKEVGGELFF. Full variable domain (outside the CDR3, taken from reference TRBV30 and TRBJ2-2): SQTIHQWPATLVQPVGSPLSLECTVEGTSNPNLYWYRQAAGRGLQLLFYSVGIGQISSEVPQNLSASRPQDRQFILSSKKLLLSDSGFYLCAWSKEVGGELFFGEGSRLTVL.

The V gene is TRBV7-2, the J gene TRBJ2-1; D may be TRBD2 (5 bases). Trimming cost V 5 bases and J 8 bases, with 19 bases left between them. The V gene's germline CDR1 is SGHTA and CDR2 FQGNSA. The CDR3 loop spans 15 amino acids. The CDR3 bases are TGTGCCAGCAGCCTAAGTAGTGGAACGAGGGATGAGCAGTTCTTC. Amino acid sequence: CASSLSSGTRDEQFF.

The chain combines TRBV5-1 with TRBJ2-7; 8 nucleotides match TRBD1. Germline V gene lookup returns CDR1 SGHRS and CDR2 YFSETQ. The CDR3 sequence is 15 residues long. V lost 2 bases and J lost 2; bases outside the gene matches: 6. The CDR3 DNA sequence: TGCGCCAGCAGCTTAACCCAGGGGGCTCCCTACGAGCAGTACTTC. This codes for CASSLTQGAPYEQYF.

V gene TRBV3-1 (or the pseudogene TRBV3-2) combines with J gene TRBJ1-5; TRBD1 aligns across 7 bases. The V and J ends lost 0 bases and 6 bases, in that order; junction bases with no gene match: 5. The CDR3 sequence is 15 residues long. Germline V gene sequence: CDR1 LGHDT, CDR2 YNNKEL (reference sequence). The CDR3 bases are TGTGCCAGCAGCCAAGATGGAGGGGGCAGTCAGCCCCAGCATTTT. Protein product: CASSQDGGGSQPQHF.

The genes are TRBV4-2 and TRBJ1-1; maybe TRBD1 (6 bases). CDR3 length: 15 residues. Germline V gene data show CDR1 as LGHNA and CDR2 as YNFKEQ. V was clipped by 0 bases and J by 5 bases, with 13 bases between them. CDR3 amino acids: CASSQEIQGGTEAFF. The CDR3 region has the DNA TGTGCCAGCAGCCAAGAGATACAGGGCGGGACTGAAGCTTTCTTT.

Only one count was recorded for this clone. V gene TRBV6-7 combines with J gene TRBJ2-5, with D perhaps matching TRBD2 (6 bases). TRBV6-7 falls under the ORF class, with uncertain function. Between the trimmed V and J ends, which lost 7 bases and 2 bases, there was a span of 26 bases. The CDR3 has 18 residues. CDR3 region: CASNPPGGDRRLQETQYF. In nucleotides, the CDR3 is TGTGCCAGCAATCCTCCCGGCGGGGACCGAAGACTACAAGAGACCCAGTACTTC.

J is TRBJ2-1 and V is TRBV5-1; unclear D gene. Germline CDR1 SGHRS, CDR2 YFSETQ. The CDR3 consists of 13 residues. Deletions cut 4 bases from V and 4 bases from J, with 9 bases between. This CDR3 reads CASSPQTYNEQFF. CDR3 DNA sequence: TGCGCCAGCAGCCCCCAGACATACAATGAGCAGTTCTTC. The variable domain in full, completed from reference TRBV5-1 and TRBJ2-1, reads KAGVTQTPRYLIKTRGQQVTLSCSPISGHRSVSWYQQTPGQGLQFLFEYFSETQRNKGNFPGRFSGRQFSNSRSEMNVSTLELGDSALYLCASSPQTYNEQFFGPGTRLTVL.

This clone has just a few counts. The rearrangement links TRBV14 to TRBJ2-1; 8 nucleotides align to TRBD2. The CDR3 spans 15 residues. The V segment lost 0 bases and the J segment 9 bases; nucleotides outside the gene matches: 7. The germline CDR1 and CDR2 sequences are SGHDN and FVKESK. CDR3 sequence (DNA): TGTGCCAGCAGCCAAGACGGGAGGGTGCGCGGTGAGCAGTTCTTC. Translation: CASSQDGRVRGEQFF.

The V gene is TRBV11-3, the J gene TRBJ2-3; the D gene is possibly TRBD2 (5 bases). The CDR3 consists of 13 residues. V lost 2 bases and J lost 6, with 9 bases in between. Germline V lookup: CDR1 SGHNT, CDR2 YENEEA. CDR3 residues: CASSLSGPDTQYF. The CDR3 nucleotides are TGTGCCAGCAGCTTAAGCGGCCCGGATACGCAGTATTTT.

The V and J genes are TRBV28 and TRBJ2-7; tentative D call: TRBD2 (6 bases). The V gene lost 5 bases and the J gene lost 3 bases, with 17 bases spanning the gap. Germline V CDR1 and CDR2: MDHEN, SYDVKM. The CDR3 spans 15 residues. In DNA form, the CDR3 reads TGTGCCAGCAGTGGGGGAGGATCTCGCCGCTACGAGCAGTACTTC. Translated: CASSGGGSRRYEQYF.

The chain recombines TRBV6-4 with TRBJ1-6; 7 nucleotides match TRBD1. There are 14 residues in the CDR3. In germline, CDR1 is MRHNA, CDR2 SNTAGT. J was trimmed by 5 bases and V by 5 bases; bases with no gene match: 3. The CDR3 here is CASSSGTDNSPLHF. The CDR3 coding sequence is TGTGCCAGCAGTTCCGGGACAGATAATTCACCCCTCCACTTT.

The chain couples TRBV5-1 to TRBJ2-6; D is possibly TRBD1 (5 bases). The germline V and J ends were trimmed by 2 bases and 0 bases, with 9 bases remaining between them. CDR3 length: 16 residues. Germline loops: CDR1 SGHRS, CDR2 YFSETQ. CDR3 nucleotides: TGCGCCAGCAGCTTCGGCGGACACTCTGGGGCCAACGTCCTGACTTTC. It specifies CASSFGGHSGANVLTF.